These 2 T cell receptor beta chains originate from one sample sequenced in a study of regulatory T cells in long-lasting Graves disease. HTBI primers from iRepertoire and Arm-PCR of CDR3 regions yielded the TCR beta libraries. TCRdb processed the multiplex PCR reads anew with MiXCR; each CDR3 protein has one entry. Seen here are 550,000 or so distinct CDR3 sequences, more than 10% observed once, and the top ten hold about 8.9%. Time point: newly diagnosed GD, antithyroid drugs for less than 3 months. RNA from PBMCs was the source of the TCR library. These records were also assigned to another study, of T cells in Graves' hyperthyroidism and ophthalmopathy.

The sequenced sample was peripheral blood mononuclear cells (PBMCs), obtained at new diagnosis, from a patient treated with antithyroid drugs. These receptors all come from a woman under 40 with Graves disease.

The table lists this clonotype with a few counts. The chain couples TRBV10-3 to TRBJ2-7, with 13 bases fitting TRBD2. This CDR3 is 11 amino acids long. CDR1 is ENHRY and CDR2 is SYGVKD in the germline V gene. V dropped 11 bases and J dropped 8; count of bases not matched to a gene: 3. The CDR3: CASTSGRQQYF. The CDR3, as DNA: TGTGCCTCGACTAGCGGGAGGCAGCAGTACTTC.

This clonotype was recorded at least ten times. The chain uses TRBV7-3 and TRBJ2-6; no clear D. Germline loops: CDR1 SGHTA, CDR2 FQGTGA. V gave up 6 bases and J gave up 9 bases, with 15 bases separating them. The CDR3 extends over 14 amino acids. CDR3 coding DNA: TGTGCCAGCAGTCCGATTCGGGCCGACAACGTCCTGACTTTC. Residues: CASSPIRADNVLTF.